These T cell receptor beta chains were read from a single sample in a study of T cells in localized non-small cell lung cancer. Profiled with immunoSEQ multiplex PCR; TCRdb holds only in-frame clones, not every one. The table lists under 100,000 clones, more than 70% of them singletons. The source material was peripheral blood, sampled before any cancer treatment. These TCRs come from a woman aged 35-75 years with stage I squamous cell lung carcinoma. Each CDR3 is given with its conserved first and last residue. The D gene is left open where the match is weak. Some rows mark clone size as missing; the rest say once, few, many or name a class of expanded clone.

V gene,clone size,D gene,J gene,CDR3 DNA,CDR3 protein
TRBV18,.,.,TRBJ1-2,TGTGCCAGCTCACCCGAGGGGAACACCTATGGCTACACCTTC,CASSPEGNTYGYTF
TRBV5-1,.,.,TRBJ2-1,TGCGCCAGCCGCTGGCAGGAGGCCTACAATGAGCAGTTCTTC,CASRWQEAYNEQFF
TRBV11-2,few,.,TRBJ2-5,TGTGCCAGCAGCTTAGATTGGCTTCAAGAGACCCAGTACTTC,CASSLDWLQETQYF
TRBV7-9,.,.,TRBJ2-5,TGTGCCAGCAGCTTTGGAGCTCAACGGACCCAGTACTTC,CASSFGAQRTQYF
TRBV2,.,.,TRBJ1-2,TGTGCCAGCAGCCAACCCCCGGTTAATTCGGGGTATGGCTACACCTTC,CASSQPPVNSGYGYTF
TRBV11-2,.,TRBD1,TRBJ2-5,TGTGCCAGCGCCCGACAGGGCCAAGAGACCCAGTACTTC,CASARQGQETQYF
TRBV5-6,.,TRBD1,TRBJ1-2,TGTGCCAGCAGCTTGGGGAGGACAGGGGCCGCCTCACTCTATGGCTACACCTTC,CASSLGRTGAASLYGYTF
TRBV6-1,.,.,TRBJ2-7,TGTGCCAGCAGTGCAACGGGGTCTGCCTTGGACGAGCAGTACTTC,CASSATGSALDEQYF
TRBV15,.,TRBD1,TRBJ1-1,TGTGCCACCAGCAGAGGTGAGGGACAGGGGAACACTGAAGCTTTCTTT,CATSRGEGQGNTEAFF
TRBV9,.,.,TRBJ2-1,TGTGCCAGCAGCGTAGCTGGGGGGGCCTCATACAATGAGCAGTTCTTC,CASSVAGGASYNEQFF
TRBV7-3,.,.,TRBJ2-1,TGTGCCAGCAGCCAAACTAGAGGCAATGAGCAGTTCTTC,CASSQTRGNEQFF
TRBV5-1,.,.,TRBJ1-5,TGCGCCAGCAGCTTGGAAGGGACGGGTCAGCCCCAGCATTTT,CASSLEGTGQPQHF
TRBV27,.,.,TRBJ2-6,TGTGCCAGCAGTCCTAAAGGAGTTGGGGCCAACGTCCTGACTTTC,CASSPKGVGANVLTF
TRBV27,.,TRBD1,TRBJ1-1,TGTGCCAGCAGATTTTCAGGGGGCACTGAAGCTTTCTTT,CASRFSGGTEAFF
TRBV4-2,.,.,TRBJ2-2,TGTGCCAGCAGGCCACAGGGACCGAACACCGGGGAGCTGTTTTTT,CASRPQGPNTGELFF
TRBV6-4,.,TRBD1,TRBJ1-5,TGTGCCAGCAGTGGGGCGGGAGGGGGCGCGCTCCAGCCCCAGCATTTT,CASSGAGGGALQPQHF
TRBV7-9,once,TRBD1,TRBJ1-4,TGTGCCAGCAGCCCAATCGTGGACAGGGCCGATGAAAAACTGTTTTTT,CASSPIVDRADEKLFF
TRBV10-3,.,.,TRBJ1-4,TGTGCCATCAGTGAGCCGGGAGGGAAACTGTTTTTT,CAISEPGGKLFF
TRBV12-5,.,TRBD1,TRBJ1-5,TGTGCTAGTGGTTCCGGACAGGGGCAACAGCCCCAGCATTTT,CASGSGQGQQPQHF
TRBV11-2,.,.,TRBJ2-7,TGTGCCAGCAGCTTAGGGGTCGAGCTCTACGAGCAGTACTTC,CASSLGVELYEQYF
TRBV29-1,.,TRBD1,TRBJ1-2,TGCAGCGTTGACGGCAATACCGGGACAGGGGACTATGGCTACACCTTC,CSVDGNTGTGDYGYTF
TRBV2,.,.,TRBJ1-4,TGTGCCAGCAGTCCACTGGGGGCCCTTAATGAAAAACTGTTTTTT,CASSPLGALNEKLFF
TRBV5-1,.,.,TRBJ2-2,TGCGCCAGCAGCTTACAGGAGGCCGGGGAGCTGTTTTTT,CASSLQEAGELFF
TRBV5-8,.,.,TRBJ1-5,TGTGCCAGCAGCTTGCAGGGGTTCGGCAATCAGCCCCAGCATTTT,CASSLQGFGNQPQHF
TRBV7-6,.,.,TRBJ2-3,TGTGCCAGCAGCCCCAATCTAAGGGCTGCAGATACGCAGTATTTT,CASSPNLRAADTQYF
TRBV11-2,.,.,TRBJ1-1,TGTGCCAGCAGCTTAGTTGTTGAAGCTTTCTTT,CASSLVVEAFF
TRBV6-6,.,TRBD1,TRBJ2-2,TGTGCCAGCAGGTCACAGGGGACGGACACCGGGGAGCTGTTTTTT,CASRSQGTDTGELFF
TRBV6-1,.,.,TRBJ1-1,TGTGCCAGCAGTGAAGGTCTCAGGTGGCGGACGGAACCTGAAGCTTTCTTT,CASSEGLRWRTEPEAFF
TRBV7-9,.,.,TRBJ2-5,TGTGCCAGCAGCATAATGTACCAAGAGACCCAGTACTTC,CASSIMYQETQYF
TRBV11-2,.,TRBD1,TRBJ2-7,TGTGCCAGCAGCCAAGAGTTGGACAGGGGGTACGAGCAGTACTTC,CASSQELDRGYEQYF
TRBV7-9,.,.,TRBJ2-1,TGTGCCAGCAGCCCCCCGAGGACAGATTCCTACAATGAGCAGTTCTTC,CASSPPRTDSYNEQFF
TRBV14,.,.,TRBJ1-2,TGTGCCAGCAGCCAAGGGGTTGGACTCAGCCCAAGTGACGGTGGCTACACCTTC,CASSQGVGLSPSDGGYTF
TRBV30,.,.,TRBJ1-1,TGTGCCTCACTCCGGAACACTGAAGCTTTCTTT,CASLRNTEAFF
TRBV4-1,.,.,TRBJ2-3,TGCGCCAGCAGCCAAGACGACGGGTGGACAGATACGCAGTATTTT,CASSQDDGWTDTQYF
TRBV6-1,.,.,TRBJ1-1,TGTGCCAGCAGTGACCACGGGACAACTGAAGCTTTCTTT,CASSDHGTTEAFF
TRBV6-1,.,.,TRBJ1-2,TGTGCCAGCAGTGAAGCGGGCAAGGGGGGTGGCTACACCTTC,CASSEAGKGGGYTF
TRBV19,.,TRBD2,TRBJ2-5,TGTGCCAGTAAGGCTAGCGGGGGGGCTCGGGAGACCCAGTACTTC,CASKASGGARETQYF
TRBV30,.,.,TRBJ1-1,TGTGCCTGGAGTGGGGGTTTTCACACTGAAGCTTTCTTT,CAWSGGFHTEAFF
TRBV5-1,.,.,TRBJ1-5,TGCGCCAGCAGCTTGGACGGGATGGGCAATCAGCCCCAGCATTTT,CASSLDGMGNQPQHF
TRBV6-6,.,.,TRBJ1-3,TGTGCCAGCATAACGGCCGGGAGCTCTGGAAACACCATATATTTT,CASITAGSSGNTIYF
TRBV6-5,.,.,TRBJ2-7,TGTGCCAGCAGTTACTCTGCGGGGTCCGCCTACGAGCAGTACTTC,CASSYSAGSAYEQYF
TRBV29-1,.,.,TRBJ2-1,TGCAGCGTTGAAGGGGGGTTGGCGTCCTACAATGAGCAGTTCTTC,CSVEGGLASYNEQFF
TRBV5-4,.,.,TRBJ1-2,TGTGCCAGCAGCCCCAGGGGACCCTATGGCTACACCTTC,CASSPRGPYGYTF
TRBV5-4,.,TRBD2,TRBJ2-3,TGTGCCAGCAGCTTGCGGGGGGGGGCAGATACGCAGTATTTT,CASSLRGGADTQYF
TRBV28,few,.,TRBJ1-3,TGTGCCAGCAGTGGGGTTTGGGGGGCCAGCTCTGGAAACACCATATATTTT,CASSGVWGASSGNTIYF